This TCR beta chain was identified during a study of blood T cell repertoires in COVID-19. Study-wide context: Italy, Spain and the United States were the sources of the convalescent and acute COVID-19 samples. PBMCs, B-cell-depleted T cells, or T cells were the source of the cDNA or gDNA that made up the material.

In the original processing: Using reference gene primer amplification, nucleated cell counts were estimated. The data were produced by immunoSEQ multiplex PCR, yet TCRdb's version contains in-frame clones alone and is incomplete. V and J calls plus clone size are reproduced from that table; the DNA served to infer D and trimming. This sample has tens of thousands of clones, with roughly 82% found just once. This sequence was found in a human donor in a cohort sampled during active COVID-19. Sequenced sample: peripheral blood.

Here the CDR3 reads CASSYGGTYEQYF. The CDR3 DNA sequence: TGTGCCAGCAGTTACGGAGGGACCTACGAGCAGTACTTC. This sequence joins TRBV6-6 and TRBJ2-7; possible D gene TRBD2, 6 bases. Germline V gives CDR1 MNHNY, CDR2 SVGAGI (reference sequence). Trimming took 2 bases from V and 2 from J, leaving 7 bases between them. The CDR3 length is 13 residues.